This entry lists 7 T cell receptor beta chains sequenced from one sample in a study of blood T cell repertoires in COVID-19. Libraries were prepared by immunoSEQ multiplex PCR; TCRdb keeps only in-frame clonotypes and omits some of them. Among fewer than 400,000 clones listed, 90% were seen once. Sequencing was performed on PBMCs or T cells enriched from blood (not recorded which). The receptors were sampled from a woman younger than 45 who had been exposed to COVID-19.

The gene calls are TRBV4-3 and TRBJ2-1; 10 bases match TRBD2. With V trimmed by 4 bases and J by 6 bases, 9 bases remained unmatched. The CDR3 contains 16 residues. CDR1 is LGHNA and CDR2 is YSLEER in the germline V gene. CDR3 residues: CASSLGAAGGPNEQFF. The CDR3 nucleotides read TGCGCCAGCAGCCTGGGGGCAGCGGGGGGGCCCAATGAGCAGTTCTTC.

This chain joins TRBV7-3 and TRBJ2-1; D is unclear. CDR3 length: 15 amino acids. From germline, CDR1 is SGHTA and CDR2 FQGTGA. V gave up 4 bases and J gave up 0 bases, with 10 bases separating them. The CDR3 nucleotides are TGTGCCAGCAGCTCCTTTTACAGCTCCTACAATGAGCAGTTCTTC. It is translated as CASSSFYSSYNEQFF.

This rearrangement joins TRBV2 to TRBJ1-5, with D perhaps matching TRBD1 (5 bases). Per the germline V gene, CDR1 is SNHLY and CDR2 is FYNNEI. The CDR3 runs 15 residues. Deletions cut 6 bases from V and 10 bases from J, with 22 bases between. The DNA of the CDR3 is TGTGCCAGCAGCCCCAGCGGGGGAGAAGGGATACCCCAGCATTTT. Its protein product is CASSPSGGEGIPQHF. The variable domain in full, completed from reference TRBV2 and TRBJ1-5, reads EPEVTQTPSHQVTQMGQEVILRCVPISNHLYFYWYRQILGQKVEFLVSFYNNEISEKSEIFDDQFSVERPDGSNFTLKIRSTKLEDSAMYFCASSPSGGEGIPQHFGDGTRLSIL.

This clone was observed once. The chain employs TRBV10-3 and TRBJ1-2; possible D gene TRBD1, 6 bases. The CDR3 sequence is 14 residues long. Germline V lookup: CDR1 ENHRY, CDR2 SYGVKD. The ends were cut back, 0 bases at V and 5 bases at J, with 10 bases in the middle. In DNA, the CDR3 is TGTGCCATCAGTGAGTCAGCGGACAGTTATGGCTACACCTTC. Residues: CAISESADSYGYTF.

The J gene is TRBJ2-7, the V gene TRBV6-5; 9 bases line up with TRBD1. V shed 0 bases and J 1 base; nucleotides not matched to a gene: 4. The CDR3 is 16 amino acids. Per the germline V gene, CDR1 is MNHEY and CDR2 is SVGAGI. The CDR3 here is CASSYSPGQGSYEQYF. DNA of the CDR3: TGTGCCAGCAGTTACTCTCCGGGACAGGGTTCCTACGAGCAGTACTTC.

The chain combines TRBV5-3 with TRBJ2-2, with D perhaps TRBD1 (5 bases). TRBV5-3 is an ORF, and what it does is uncertain. V lost 1 base, J lost 7 bases, and 11 bases lay in between. The CDR3 runs 14 residues. The CDR3 DNA reads TGTGCCAGAAGCTTGAGCAGGGTGGGCGGGGAGCTGTTTTTT. This codes for CARSLSRVGGELFF.

This chain links TRBV6-1 with TRBJ2-5; possible D gene TRBD1, 5 bases. Germline V gives CDR1 MNHNS, CDR2 SASEGT. V lost 1 base and J lost 5, with 14 bases in between. This CDR3 is 15 amino acids long. The CDR3 DNA sequence: TGTGCCAGCAGTGAAGTTTACCAGGGTGGGGAGACCCAGTACTTC. It is translated as CASSEVYQGGETQYF.